This TCR beta chain is drawn from a study of CD8 T cells in Susac syndrome. Random hexamers were used to reverse transcribe the RNA input (0.5 to 1 ug). TCRdb re-derived calls from the immunoSEQ multiplex PCR reads in MiXCR, one entry per CDR3 protein. The sample has around 130,000 distinct CDR3 sequences; about 90% are singletons. Sequencing of TCR beta covered CD8+ and CD4+ T cells obtained from blood. With V trimmed by 2 bases and J by 9 bases, 8 bases remained unmatched. Germline V lookup: CDR1 SEHNR, CDR2 FQNEAQ (reference sequence). This CDR3 region has 15 residues. This TCR came from a human donor with multiple sclerosis. The sample taken for sequencing was CD8+ T cells from PBMCs. This chain links TRBV7-9 with TRBJ2-2; 8 bases align to TRBD2. The CDR3 DNA reads as TGTGCCAGCAGCTTACCGGGGGGGGCCCATCGGGAGCTGTTTTTT. Amino acids: CASSLPGGAHRELFF.